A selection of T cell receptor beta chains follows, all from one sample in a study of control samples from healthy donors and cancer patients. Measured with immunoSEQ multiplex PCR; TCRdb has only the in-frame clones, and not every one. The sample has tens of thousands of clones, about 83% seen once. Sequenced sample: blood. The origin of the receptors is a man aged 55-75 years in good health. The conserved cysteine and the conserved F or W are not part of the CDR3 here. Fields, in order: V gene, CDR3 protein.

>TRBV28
ASTPGYEQY
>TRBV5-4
ASSPQDGGYT
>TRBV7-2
ASSRQASNYGYT
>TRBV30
AWSVQALSTDTQY
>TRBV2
ASHQGNTGELF
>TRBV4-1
ASSQDFSWLLSYNEQF
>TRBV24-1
ATSDPKGDKYNEQF
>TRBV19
ASSTVLGASFTGELF
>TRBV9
ASSPGGQPSEKLF
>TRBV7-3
ATAEGPTDTQY
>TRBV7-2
ASSLEGQVGTEAF
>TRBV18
ASSPQLAGGKGEQF
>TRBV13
ASGRRTTANTGELF
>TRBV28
AHNRGEDYSNQPQH
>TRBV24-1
ATSAGPISQGASTSSGANVLT
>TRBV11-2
ASSSSRGSGETQY
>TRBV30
AWNTHRDRGYEQY
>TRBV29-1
SVIPGTSINEQF
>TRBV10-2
ASSYTSGNEQF
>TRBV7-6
ASSLGAGVGETQY
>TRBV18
ASSPLSGANVLT
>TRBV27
ASSLSGAPGTQY
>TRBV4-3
ASSQDGRENTEAF
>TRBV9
ASSESGTAYEQY
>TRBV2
ASSDDRVDTQY
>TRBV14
ASSRQTGNLLYNEQF
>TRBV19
ASSIGTENTEAF
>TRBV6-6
ASSPGQVKY
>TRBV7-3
ASSPQGGTGGYEQY
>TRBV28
ASLEGTSGNEQF
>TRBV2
ASSDLTSGSNEQF
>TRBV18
ASSPGTGFTNYGYT
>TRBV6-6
ASSYPPRAGGNTIY
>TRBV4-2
ASKGDSSYNSPLH
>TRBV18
ASSSYSGGGNTEAF
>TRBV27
ASSPTLAESYEQY
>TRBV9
ASSALQQGFAGANVLT
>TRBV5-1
ASSQPGQGGYEQY
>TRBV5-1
ASSLGGGGETQY
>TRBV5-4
ASSLSSGGVNTGELF
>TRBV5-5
ASSTSLRDTEAF
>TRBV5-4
ASSLNSGNWYGELF
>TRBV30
AWDWGNEKLF
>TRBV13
ASSLAVGGTNTEAF
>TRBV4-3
ASSQEDRGELDEQY
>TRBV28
ATRGTGVSPLH
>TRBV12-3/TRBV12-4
ASRITGRDEQF
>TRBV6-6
ASSTATSGVPAG
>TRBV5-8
ASIERGYNEQF
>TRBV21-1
ASSKDGTAVAGNGELF
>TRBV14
ASSQGRWGYT
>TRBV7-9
ASSSSHTDTQY
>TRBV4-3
ASSPGIANTGELF
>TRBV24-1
ATSEPGKDTEAF
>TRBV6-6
ASTPGQETQY